This T cell receptor beta chain was recorded in a study of blood T cell repertoires in COVID-19. Study-level background: The study drew acute and convalescent COVID-19 samples from the United States, Italy and Spain. Sources were T cells, B-cell-depleted T cells, or PBMCs; the material itself was cDNA or gDNA.

As handled by the study authors: Amplification of reference gene primers was used by the study to estimate nucleated cell counts. The assay was immunoSEQ multiplex PCR, and TCRdb's table has in-frame clones only and misses some. V, J and clone size are taken as reported in that table, and D and trimming were inferred from the DNA itself. The sample has 110,000 to 150,000 clones, approximately 88% seen once. Germline V gives CDR1 SGHVS, CDR2 FQNEAQ. The length of the CDR3 is 11 residues. Trimming pared 8 bases from V and 5 bases from J, leaving 6 bases between. The chain has TRBV7-8 and TRBJ2-2, with D unclear. The sample consisted of peripheral blood. The TCR comes from a woman in her forties or fifties with acute or convalescent COVID-19. The CDR3: CASSGTGELFF. The CDR3 DNA is TGTGCCAGCTCCGGGACCGGGGAGCTGTTTTTT.